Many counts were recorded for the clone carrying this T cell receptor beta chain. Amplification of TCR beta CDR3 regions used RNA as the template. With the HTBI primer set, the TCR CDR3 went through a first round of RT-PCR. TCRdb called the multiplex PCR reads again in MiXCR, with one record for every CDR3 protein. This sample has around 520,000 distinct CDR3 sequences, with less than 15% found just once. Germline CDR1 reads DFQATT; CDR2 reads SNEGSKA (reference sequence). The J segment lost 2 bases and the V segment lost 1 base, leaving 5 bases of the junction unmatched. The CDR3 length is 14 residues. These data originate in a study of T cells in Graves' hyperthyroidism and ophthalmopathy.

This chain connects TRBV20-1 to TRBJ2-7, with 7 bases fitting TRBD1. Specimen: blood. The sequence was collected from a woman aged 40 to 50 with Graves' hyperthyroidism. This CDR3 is CSARVTGSPYEQYF. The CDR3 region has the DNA TGCAGTGCTAGAGTGACAGGGTCCCCCTACGAGCAGTACTTC.